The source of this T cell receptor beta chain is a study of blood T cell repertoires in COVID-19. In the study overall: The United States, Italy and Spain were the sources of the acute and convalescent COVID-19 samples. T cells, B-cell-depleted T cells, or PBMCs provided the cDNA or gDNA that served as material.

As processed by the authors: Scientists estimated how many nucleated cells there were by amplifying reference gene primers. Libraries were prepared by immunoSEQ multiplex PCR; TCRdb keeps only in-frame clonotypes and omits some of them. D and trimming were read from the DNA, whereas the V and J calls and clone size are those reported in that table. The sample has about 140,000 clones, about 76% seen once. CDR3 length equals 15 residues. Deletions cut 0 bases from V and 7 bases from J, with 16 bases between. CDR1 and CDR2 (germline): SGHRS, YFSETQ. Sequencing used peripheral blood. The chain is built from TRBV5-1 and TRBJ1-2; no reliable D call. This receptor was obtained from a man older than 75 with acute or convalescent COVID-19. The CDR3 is CASSLVGESSSGYTF. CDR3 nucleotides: TGCGCCAGCAGCTTGGTCGGGGAGAGCTCTAGTGGCTACACCTTC.